These 23 T cell receptor beta chains share one sample of origin, sequenced in a study of cytomegalovirus exposure and HLA in healthy donors. A multiplex PCR was run with 60 Vbeta primers and 13 Jbeta primers. The table came from immunoSEQ multiplex PCR; TCRdb's copy has only in-frame clones and leaves some out. The sample shows roughly 140,000 clones, around three quarters of them seen only once. The sequenced material came from PBMCs. Source of these receptors: a man aged 40-55 years in good health and CMV-seronegative.

This clone is a singleton in its sample. The chain combines TRBV28 with TRBJ2-7; TRBD1 matches 8 bases. The germline CDR1 and CDR2 sequences are MDHEN and SYDVKM. V was clipped by 4 bases and J by 8 bases; unmatched bases: 13. The CDR3 covers 15 residues. CDR3 in DNA: TGTGCCAGCAGTTCCACCGGGACAGGCCTACGGAAGCAGTACTTC. It is translated as CASSSTGTGLRKQYF.

The chain is built from TRBV29-1 and TRBJ2-1, with 9 bases that match TRBD2. Germline V gene sequence: CDR1 SQVTM, CDR2 ANQGSEA. This CDR3 region has 18 residues. V shed 4 bases, J shed 0 bases, and the junction held 13 bases outside the gene matches. CDR3 sequence reads: CSVGVLLAGITSYNEQFF. Here the CDR3 DNA reads TGCAGCGTTGGCGTACTACTAGCGGGCATTACCTCCTACAATGAGCAGTTCTTC.

This clone was recorded once. The chain joins TRBV15 to TRBJ1-4; D possibly corresponds to TRBD1 (5 bases). CDR1 and CDR2 from the germline V gene are LNHNV and YYDKDF (reference sequence). Trimming cost V 1 base and J 5 bases, with 8 bases left between them. The CDR3 is 14 amino acids. CDR3 nucleotides: TGTGCCACCAGCAGAGGGGGGGTAAATGAAAAACTGTTTTTT. The encoded protein is CATSRGGVNEKLFF.

V and J are TRBV9 and TRBJ1-1, with TRBD1 identical over 10 bases. The germline CDR1 and CDR2 sequences are SGDLS and YYNGEE. Trimming removed 0 bases from V and 5 bases from J; junction bases left unmatched: 10. This CDR3 is 17 amino acids long. This CDR3 is CASSVARDRGSGTEAFF. The CDR3 coding sequence is TGTGCCAGCAGCGTAGCCCGGGACAGGGGATCAGGAACTGAAGCTTTCTTT.

The rearrangement joins TRBV6-6 to TRBJ1-4; 8 positions agree with TRBD1. V gave up 5 bases and J gave up 6 bases; unmatched junction bases: 5. The CDR3 length is 14 residues. Germline V gene lookup returns CDR1 MNHNY and CDR2 SVGAGI (reference sequence). CDR3 protein: CASSTTGVDEKLFF. Written as DNA, the CDR3 is TGTGCCAGCAGTACGACAGGGGTGGATGAAAAACTGTTTTTT.

The chain is built from TRBV9 and TRBJ2-5; TRBD2 aligns across 7 bases. The CDR3 has 14 amino acids. V shed 4 bases, J shed 1 base, and the junction held 4 bases outside the gene matches. In germline, CDR1 is SGDLS, CDR2 YYNGEE. The CDR3 loop reads CASSPSSGQETQYF. CDR3 bases: TGTGCCAGCAGCCCATCTAGCGGCCAAGAGACCCAGTACTTC.

This chain joins TRBV27 and TRBJ2-7; the match to TRBD2 covers 11 bases. The CDR3 covers 15 residues. Germline V gene data show CDR1 as MNHEY and CDR2 as SMNVEV (reference sequence). Trimming removed 6 bases from V and 3 bases from J; junction bases left unmatched: 7. DNA for the CDR3: TGTGCCAGCAGGAGACTAGCGGGAAGGTACTACGAGCAGTACTTC. Its translation is CASRRLAGRYYEQYF.

The rearrangement joins TRBV21-1 to TRBJ1-1. TRBV21-1 is classified as a pseudogene. This CDR3 is 14 amino acids long. CDR3 bases: TGTGCCAACCCGCGGGCGCGGGGCGACACTGAAGCTTTCTTT. Its translation is CANPRARGDTEAFF.

The genes are TRBV5-1 and TRBJ2-5, with D tentatively TRBD1 (6 bases). Germline CDR1 is SGHRS and CDR2 is YFSETQ. The CDR3 is 14 residues long. The V gene lost 4 bases and the J gene lost 11 bases, with 21 bases spanning the gap. In nucleotides, the CDR3 is TGCGCCAGCAGCAGGGACATTTTAGAGGGGGAGCAGTACTTC. Translated: CASSRDILEGEQYF.

This rearrangement joins TRBV9 to TRBJ2-1; TRBD1 matches 10 bases. V was pared by 3 bases and J by 5 bases, with 8 bases of the junction left unmatched. Per germline, CDR1 SGDLS and CDR2 YYNGEE. There are 16 residues in the CDR3. The CDR3 reads CASSGRRDRGNNEQFF. CDR3 DNA: TGTGCCAGCAGCGGACGGAGGGACAGGGGTAACAATGAGCAGTTCTTC.

The chain is built from TRBV18 and TRBJ2-3; weak D call: TRBD1 (6 bases). V shed 6 bases and J shed 1 base, with 8 bases lying between them. This CDR3 spans 13 amino acids. Germline V lookup: CDR1 KGHSH, CDR2 LQKENI. The CDR3 spells CASSRTGTDTQYF. CDR3 coding DNA: TGTGCCAGCTCCCGGACAGGCACAGATACGCAGTATTTT.

The chain is built from TRBV14 and TRBJ2-7, with a tentative D call TRBD2 (7 bases). With 2 bases removed from V and 5 bases from J, the gap between germline ends came to 16 bases. CDR1 is SGHDN and CDR2 is FVKESK in the germline V gene. The CDR3 contains 15 residues. CDR3 coding DNA: TGTGCCAGCAGCCAAATTGGCAGGGGAGGGAACGAGCAGTACTTC. It specifies CASSQIGRGGNEQYF. Full variable domain (outside the CDR3, taken from reference TRBV14 and TRBJ2-7): EAGVTQFPSHSVIEKGQTVTLRCDPISGHDNLYWYRRVMGKEIKFLLHFVKESKQDESGMPNNRFLAERTGGTYSTLKVQPAELEDSGVYFCASSQIGRGGNEQYFGPGTRLTVT.

The chain carries TRBV2 and TRBJ1-3; possible D gene TRBD1, 6 bases. V lost 3 bases to trimming and J lost 2 bases, with 11 bases between them. Germline V gene lookup returns CDR1 SNHLY and CDR2 FYNNEI. This CDR3 region has 15 residues. The CDR3 loop is CASSDVQGAGNTIYF. The CDR3 nucleotides read TGTGCCAGCAGTGATGTACAGGGTGCTGGAAACACCATATATTTT.

The V and J genes are TRBV5-4 and TRBJ2-3; D is perhaps TRBD2 (8 bases). The ends were cut back, 0 bases at V and 5 bases at J, with 19 bases in the middle. The germline V gene has CDR1 SGHNT and CDR2 YYREEE (reference sequence). There are 17 residues in the CDR3. The CDR3 sequence: CASSLDGRAGGIDTQYF. CDR3 coding DNA: TGTGCCAGCAGCTTGGACGGGAGGGCAGGGGGAATAGATACGCAGTATTTT.

V usage is TRBV7-9 and J usage is TRBJ2-2, with TRBD2 matching 10 bases. The length of the CDR3 is 17 residues. Germline lookup yields CDR1 SEHNR and CDR2 FQNEAQ (reference sequence). The junction had 6 bases not matched to a gene; V was cut back by 3 bases and J by 2 bases. The CDR3 loop is CASSFPSGGTNTGELFF. The CDR3 bases are TGTGCCAGCAGCTTTCCTAGCGGGGGAACCAACACCGGGGAGCTGTTTTTT.

The chain is built from TRBV6-1 and TRBJ2-5, with a tentative D call TRBD2 (5 bases). This CDR3 spans 15 amino acids. CDR1 is MNHNS and CDR2 is SASEGT in the germline V gene. The ends were cut back, 4 bases at V and 1 base at J, with 13 bases in the middle. The CDR3 DNA reads as TGTGCCAGCAGTGGTGGACTGGGTCCCCAAGAGACCCAGTACTTC. Translating gives CASSGGLGPQETQYF.

The rearrangement links TRBV7-9 to TRBJ2-7; D possibly corresponds to TRBD2 (5 bases). The CDR3 is 13 amino acids. Looked up from germline, CDR1 is SEHNR and CDR2 is FQNEAQ (reference sequence). Trimming removed 4 bases at V and 6 bases at J, with 13 bases between. The chain's CDR3 is CASSSDGSIEQYF. CDR3 DNA sequence: TGTGCCAGCAGCTCAGATGGGAGTATCGAGCAGTACTTC.

A single count supports this clone. The chain uses TRBV5-1 and TRBJ2-5; maybe TRBD1 (6 bases). Trimming took off 1 base at V and 2 bases at J, with 9 bases between the two ends. This CDR3 region has 14 residues. Germline CDR1 reads SGHRS; CDR2 reads YFSETQ. The CDR3 nucleotides are TGCGCCAGCAGCTTGTCGAGGGGGCAAGAGACCCAGTACTTC. It translates to CASSLSRGQETQYF.

In DNA, the CDR3 is TGTGCCAGCAGCCCAACAGGGACAGGCCAGCCCCAGCATTTT. It codes for CASSPTGTGQPQHF. This sequence joins TRBV27 and TRBJ1-5; 8 nucleotides align to TRBD1. Germline CDR1 and CDR2: MNHEY and SMNVEV (reference sequence). CDR3 length equals 14 residues. The trim removed 6 bases at V and 7 bases at J, leaving 8 bases unmatched.

This clone was detected once. This sequence joins TRBV6-4 and TRBJ1-6; D ambiguous. Germline V gene sequence: CDR1 MRHNA, CDR2 SNTAGT. With 5 bases removed from V and 2 bases from J, the gap between germline ends came to 19 bases. This CDR3 is 18 amino acids long. In DNA, the CDR3 is TGTGCCAGCAGTAGCGTCGTGCGGGGAAAGCCCTATAATTCACCCCTCCACTTT. Translating it yields CASSSVVRGKPYNSPLHF.

This clone appeared a single time. V usage is TRBV9 and J usage is TRBJ2-1; 7 bases line up with TRBD2. The CDR3 length is 15 residues. V lost 1 base and J lost 4; bases outside the gene matches: 5. The germline V gene has CDR1 SGDLS and CDR2 YYNGEE. The CDR3 DNA follows: TGTGCCAGCAGCGTACTAGCGGAACCTTACAATGAGCAGTTCTTC. Translation: CASSVLAEPYNEQFF.

J is TRBJ2-2 and V is TRBV13, with D maybe TRBD2 (5 bases). V was trimmed by 3 bases and J by 4 bases, leaving 12 bases between them. From germline, CDR1 is PRHDT and CDR2 FYEKMQ (reference sequence). The CDR3 is made up of 15 amino acids. The CDR3 loop reads CASSFQSRATGELFF. The CDR3, as DNA: TGTGCCAGCAGCTTCCAGTCGCGGGCCACCGGGGAGCTGTTTTTT. Full variable domain (remainder filled in from reference TRBV13 and TRBJ2-2): AAGVIQSPRHLIKEKRETATLKCYPIPRHDTVYWYQQGPGQDPQFLISFYEKMQSDKGSIPDRFSAQQFSDYHSELNMSSLELGDSALYFCASSFQSRATGELFFGEGSRLTVL.

This clone showed up just a few times. The chain uses TRBV2 and TRBJ2-2, with D possibly matching TRBD2 (6 bases). The germline CDR1 and CDR2 sequences are SNHLY and FYNNEI. The CDR3 has 15 amino acids. V was shortened by 2 bases and J by 5 bases, with 12 bases between the two germline ends. The CDR3 is CASSERAGGTGELFF. The CDR3 DNA sequence: TGTGCCAGCAGTGAAAGGGCAGGAGGGACCGGGGAGCTGTTTTTT. The whole variable domain, filled in from reference TRBV2 and TRBJ2-2, reads EPEVTQTPSHQVTQMGQEVILRCVPISNHLYFYWYRQILGQKVEFLVSFYNNEISEKSEIFDDQFSVERPDGSNFTLKIRSTKLEDSAMYFCASSERAGGTGELFFGEGSRLTVL.